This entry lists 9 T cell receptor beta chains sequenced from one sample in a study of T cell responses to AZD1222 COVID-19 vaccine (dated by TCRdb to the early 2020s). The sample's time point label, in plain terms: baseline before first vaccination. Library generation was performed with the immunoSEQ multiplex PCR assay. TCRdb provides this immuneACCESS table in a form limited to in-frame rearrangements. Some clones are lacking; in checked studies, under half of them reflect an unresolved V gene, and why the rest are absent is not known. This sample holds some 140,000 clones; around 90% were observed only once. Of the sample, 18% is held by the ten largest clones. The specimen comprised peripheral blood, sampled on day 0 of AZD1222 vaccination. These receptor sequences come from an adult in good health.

The DNA for the CDR3 is TGTGCCAGCAGCGTAGCCGGGGATGAAAAACTGTTTTTT. Amino acids: CASSVAGDEKLFF. The rearrangement links TRBV9 to TRBJ1-4; no clear D. V lost 0 bases to trimming and J lost 6 bases, with 6 bases between them. The CDR3 sequence is 13 residues long. Germline CDR1 reads SGDLS; CDR2 reads YYNGEE.

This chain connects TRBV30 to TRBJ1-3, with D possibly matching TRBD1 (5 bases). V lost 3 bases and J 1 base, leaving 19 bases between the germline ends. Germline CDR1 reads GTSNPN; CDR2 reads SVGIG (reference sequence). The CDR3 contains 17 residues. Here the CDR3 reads CAWRTPVRGYSGNTIYF. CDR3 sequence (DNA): TGTGCCTGGAGAACTCCTGTGCGGGGCTATTCTGGAAACACCATATATTTT. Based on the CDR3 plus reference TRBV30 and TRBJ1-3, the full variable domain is SQTIHQWPATLVQPVGSPLSLECTVEGTSNPNLYWYRQAAGRGLQLLFYSVGIGQISSEVPQNLSASRPQDRQFILSSKKLLLSDSGFYLCAWRTPVRGYSGNTIYFGEGSWLTVV.

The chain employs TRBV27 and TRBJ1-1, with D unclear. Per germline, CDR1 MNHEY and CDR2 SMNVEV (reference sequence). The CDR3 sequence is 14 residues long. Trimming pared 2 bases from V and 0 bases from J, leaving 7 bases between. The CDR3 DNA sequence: TGTGCCAGCAGTTTAGCAGTCGTGAACACTGAAGCTTTCTTT. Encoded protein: CASSLAVVNTEAFF.

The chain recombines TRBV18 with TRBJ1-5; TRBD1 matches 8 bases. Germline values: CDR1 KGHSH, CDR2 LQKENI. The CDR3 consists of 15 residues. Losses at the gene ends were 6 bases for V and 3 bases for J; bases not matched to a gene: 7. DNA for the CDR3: TGTGCCAGCTCCCGCGGGACAGGCTCCAATCAGCCCCAGCATTTT. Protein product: CASSRGTGSNQPQHF. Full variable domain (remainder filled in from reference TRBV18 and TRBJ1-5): NAGVMQNPRHLVRRRGQEARLRCSPMKGHSHVYWYRQLPEEGLKFMVYLQKENIIDESGMPKERFSAEFPKEGPSILRIQQVVRGDSAAYFCASSRGTGSNQPQHFGDGTRLSIL.

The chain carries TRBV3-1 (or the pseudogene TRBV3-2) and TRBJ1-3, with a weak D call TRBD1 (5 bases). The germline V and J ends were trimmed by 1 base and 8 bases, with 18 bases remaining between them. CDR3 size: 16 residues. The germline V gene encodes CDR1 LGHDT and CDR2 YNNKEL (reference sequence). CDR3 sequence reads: CASSQAGLSVGDTIYF. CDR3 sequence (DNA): TGTGCCAGCAGCCAAGCGGGACTGTCCGTTGGGGACACCATATATTTT.

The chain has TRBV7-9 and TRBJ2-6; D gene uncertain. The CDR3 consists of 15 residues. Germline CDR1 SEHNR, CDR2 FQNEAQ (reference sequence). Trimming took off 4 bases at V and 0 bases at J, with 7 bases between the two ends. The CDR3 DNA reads TGTGCCAGCAGCTCCTCCGGCTCTGGGGCCAACGTCCTGACTTTC. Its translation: CASSSSGSGANVLTF.

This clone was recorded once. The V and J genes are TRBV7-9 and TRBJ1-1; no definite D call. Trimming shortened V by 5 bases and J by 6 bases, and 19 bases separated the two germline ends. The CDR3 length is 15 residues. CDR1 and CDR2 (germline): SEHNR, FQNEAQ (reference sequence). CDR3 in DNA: TGTGCCAGCAGCGTTAGTTCCCCAGATGTGGCTGAAGCTTTCTTT. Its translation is CASSVSSPDVAEAFF.

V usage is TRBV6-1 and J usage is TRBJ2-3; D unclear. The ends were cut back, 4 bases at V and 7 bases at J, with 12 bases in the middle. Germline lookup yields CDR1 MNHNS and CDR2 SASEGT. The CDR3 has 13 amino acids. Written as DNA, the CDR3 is TGTGCCAGCAGTGGAGCCCAACGATATACGCAGTATTTT. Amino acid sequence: CASSGAQRYTQYF.

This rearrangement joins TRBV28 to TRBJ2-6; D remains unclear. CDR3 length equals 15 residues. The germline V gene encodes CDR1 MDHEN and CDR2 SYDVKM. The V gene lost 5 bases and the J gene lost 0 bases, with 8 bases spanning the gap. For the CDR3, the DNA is TGTGCCAGCAGTGGATCACACTCTGGGGCCAACGTCCTGACTTTC. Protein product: CASSGSHSGANVLTF.